The entry below gives a single TCR beta chain sequence along with its context. No antigen is known for it. PCR involved 60 Vbeta and 13 Jbeta primers. Authors' data handling: A later analysis counted 65 million to 95 million unique TCR beta chains, around 11 million shared. Profiled with immunoSEQ multiplex PCR; TCRdb holds only in-frame clones, not every one. The D gene and trimming were derived from the DNA, and the V and J assignments and clone size from that table. The data contain approximately 260,000 clones, 84% of them singletons. The sample originates from a study of cytomegalovirus exposure and HLA in healthy donors. General observations from the study: The study flagged 150 to 200 TCR beta chains as cytomegalovirus-associated.

What was sequenced was PBMCs. The source is a woman in her thirties or forties in good health and CMV-seropositive.

The CDR3 sequence: CASSLTLGVFGANYGYTF. Written as DNA, the CDR3 is TGTGCCAGCAGCCTAACGCTAGGGGTTTTCGGAGCTAACTATGGCTACACCTTC. J is TRBJ1-2 and V is TRBV11-2; TRBD1 is a possible D gene (5 bases). Germline assignment: CDR1 SGHAT and CDR2 FQNNGV. Between the trimmed V and J ends, which lost 5 bases and 0 bases, there was a span of 22 bases. The length of the CDR3 is 18 residues.